Below, 32 T cell receptor beta chains from the same sample are listed, as sequenced in a study of shared clonotypes between healthy human individuals. Libraries were prepared by immunoSEQ multiplex PCR; TCRdb keeps only in-frame clonotypes and omits some of them. The table lists roughly 2.1 million clones, 85% to 95% of them singletons, with approximately 1.7% in the top ten. Naive-designated CD8 cells lacked CD45RO, were positively enriched for CCR7, and omitted terminally differentiated effector memory CD45RA+ cells. The sample was naive CD8+ T cells from PBMCs. The receptors originated from a man between 18 and 29 years old in good health. Some clones in this sample may be carry-over from other donors' samples.

The V call is TRBV14, the J call TRBJ2-1; D possibly corresponds to TRBD2 (7 bases). Trimming took 6 bases from V and 9 from J, leaving 12 bases between them. Germline V gives CDR1 SGHDN, CDR2 FVKESK. The CDR3 is 12 residues long. The CDR3 DNA is TGTGCCAGCAGTGATAGGGGGGGTGAGCAGTTCTTC. Protein product: CASSDRGGEQFF.

The gene calls are TRBV27 and TRBJ2-7; a weak D match, TRBD2 (5 bases). The germline V gene has CDR1 MNHEY and CDR2 SMNVEV (reference sequence). This CDR3 comprises 13 residues. Deletions cut 6 bases from V and 2 bases from J, with 11 bases between. CDR3 amino acids: CASSFGIPYEQYF. DNA for the CDR3: TGTGCCAGCAGCTTCGGGATCCCCTACGAGCAGTACTTC.

This clone has just one count. J is TRBJ2-3 and V is TRBV9; TRBD2 matches at 13 bases. V trimming: 4 bases; J trimming: 11 bases; junction bases outside the gene matches: 10. The CDR3 spans 15 residues. Germline CDR1 is SGDLS and CDR2 is YYNGEE. This CDR3 is CASSPTSGREIGQYF. The CDR3 coding sequence is TGTGCCAGCAGCCCTACTAGCGGGAGGGAGATAGGGCAGTATTTT.

This chain joins TRBV7-9 and TRBJ2-3, with 7 bases matching TRBD1. Germline loops: CDR1 SEHNR, CDR2 FQNEAQ (reference sequence). V gave up 4 bases and J gave up 4 bases; unmatched junction bases: 8. The CDR3 spans 15 residues. The CDR3 DNA reads TGTGCCAGCAGCTCACGGGGACAGCGCCCAGATACGCAGTATTTT. This gives the protein CASSSRGQRPDTQYF.

V and J are TRBV4-3 and TRBJ1-5, with TRBD1 identical over 8 bases. J gave up 8 bases and V 3 bases, and 9 bases lay outside the gene matches. The CDR3 runs 15 residues. The germline V gene encodes CDR1 LGHNA and CDR2 YSLEER. In DNA form, the CDR3 reads TGCGCCAGCAGCCAGCTGACAGGGGATGGGAAGCCCCAGCATTTT. It is translated as CASSQLTGDGKPQHF.

The J gene is TRBJ1-1, the V gene TRBV2, with D possibly matching TRBD1 (5 bases). V was clipped by 6 bases and J by 6 bases, with 20 bases between them. The germline gives CDR1 SNHLY, CDR2 FYNNEI. This CDR3 has 15 residues. This CDR3 is CASSPVPGLASEAFF. The CDR3 region has the DNA TGTGCCAGCAGCCCAGTGCCGGGACTCGCCTCTGAAGCTTTCTTT.

The chain employs TRBV7-9 and TRBJ2-1; 9 nucleotides match TRBD2. This CDR3 comprises 16 residues. Germline assignment: CDR1 SEHNR and CDR2 FQNEAQ (reference sequence). After removal of 5 bases from V and 5 bases from J, the junction contained 10 bases not matched to a gene. The CDR3 bases are TGTGCCAGCAGCCCCAGCCCTAGCGGGATGAACAATGAGCAGTTCTTC. Its translation: CASSPSPSGMNNEQFF.

This chain joins TRBV7-3 and TRBJ2-7; D not resolved. Per germline, CDR1 SGHTA and CDR2 FQGTGA. With 4 bases removed from V and 9 bases from J, the gap between germline ends came to 16 bases. The CDR3 runs 13 residues. The CDR3 loop is CASSSPPRVAQYF. CDR3 DNA: TGTGCCAGCAGCTCCCCCCCTCGTGTTGCGCAGTACTTC.

This chain links TRBV5-4 with TRBJ2-1; 7 bases align to TRBD2. The CDR3 loop spans 16 amino acids. Germline assignment: CDR1 SGHNT and CDR2 YYREEE (reference sequence). Trimming removed 1 base from V and 7 bases from J; junction bases left unmatched: 11. CDR3 region: CASSLRREWLGNEQFF. CDR3 sequence (DNA): TGTGCCAGCAGCTTGAGGCGGGAGTGGTTGGGAAATGAGCAGTTCTTC.

This chain joins TRBV7-2 and TRBJ2-5; 13 bases align to TRBD2. V was clipped by 5 bases and J by 2 bases; unmatched bases: 8. The germline gives CDR1 SGHTA, CDR2 FQGNSA. The CDR3 is 17 amino acids. CDR3 amino acids: CASSRKPGLAGQETQYF. The DNA for the CDR3 is TGTGCCAGCAGCCGGAAACCGGGACTAGCGGGGCAAGAGACCCAGTACTTC.

This clone was seen once. The chain joins TRBV4-3 to TRBJ2-2; TRBD2 might be the D (6 bases). Trimming cost V 1 base and J 4 bases, with 10 bases left between them. Germline assignment: CDR1 LGHNA and CDR2 YSLEER. The CDR3 has 15 amino acids. Here the CDR3 reads CASSQGRGSTGELFF. The CDR3 bases are TGCGCCAGCAGCCAAGGACGGGGGAGCACCGGGGAGCTGTTTTTT.

The J gene is TRBJ1-5, the V gene TRBV19; D possibly corresponds to TRBD1 (6 bases). V was pared by 4 bases and J by 3 bases, with 10 bases between. Germline V gene data show CDR1 as LNHDA and CDR2 as SQIVND (reference sequence). This CDR3 is 14 amino acids long. Here the CDR3 reads CASSKDSYNQPQHF. DNA for the CDR3: TGTGCCAGTAGTAAGGACAGTTACAATCAGCCCCAGCATTTT.

The V call is TRBV11-3, the J call TRBJ2-1, with D possibly matching TRBD2 (7 bases). V was cut by 5 bases and J by 4 bases, with 18 bases left in between. Per germline, CDR1 SGHNT and CDR2 YENEEA. The CDR3 totals 16 residues. The CDR3 sequence is CASSPGDYPKYNEQFF. Here the CDR3 DNA reads TGTGCCAGCAGCCCAGGGGACTACCCGAAGTACAATGAGCAGTTCTTC.

This chain links TRBV19 with TRBJ2-5; 8 bases align to TRBD1. The V segment lost 8 bases and the J segment 4 bases; nucleotides outside the gene matches: 6. CDR1 is LNHDA, CDR2 SQIVND, per germline (reference sequence). This CDR3 contains 13 residues. The CDR3 protein is CASSGQGRETQYF. CDR3 sequence (DNA): TGTGCCAGTTCTGGACAGGGACGAGAGACCCAGTACTTC.

The chain is built from TRBV28 and TRBJ2-1, with no clear D. V gave up 2 bases and J gave up 0 bases, with 11 bases separating them. This CDR3 spans 16 amino acids. Germline-derived CDR1 and CDR2 are MDHEN and SYDVKM. The CDR3 protein is CASSLSALNSYNEQFF. The CDR3 region has the DNA TGTGCCAGCAGTTTAAGTGCCTTGAACTCCTACAATGAGCAGTTCTTC.

On this clone itself: The same CDR3 arises from other DNA sequences in this sample as well. The J gene is TRBJ1-1, the V gene TRBV18, with D uncertain. Trimming took off 3 bases at V and 0 bases at J, with 8 bases between the two ends. Per the germline V gene, CDR1 is KGHSH and CDR2 is LQKENI. The CDR3 totals 14 residues. Here the CDR3 reads CASSPRTVNTEAFF. CDR3 in DNA: TGTGCCAGCTCACCGCGGACGGTGAACACTGAAGCTTTCTTT.

The V gene is TRBV27, the J gene TRBJ1-2, with D tentatively TRBD1 (6 bases). This CDR3 spans 14 amino acids. Germline V lookup: CDR1 MNHEY, CDR2 SMNVEV (reference sequence). The germline V and J ends were trimmed by 8 bases and 3 bases, with 16 bases remaining between them. The DNA for the CDR3 is TGTGCCAGCTCCTCTTTGGGACAAGACTATGGCTACACCTTC. Translated: CASSSLGQDYGYTF.

CDR3 sequence reads: CASSLAGVGRNEQFF. The CDR3 DNA is TGTGCCAGCAGCTTAGCGGGGGTGGGACGAAATGAGCAGTTCTTC. V gene TRBV7-9 combines with J gene TRBJ2-1; TRBD1 or TRBD2 may be the D gene (5 bases each). Looked up from germline, CDR1 is SEHNR and CDR2 is FQNEAQ (reference sequence). The CDR3 is made up of 15 amino acids. The germline V and J ends were trimmed by 0 bases and 7 bases, with 13 bases remaining between them.

The V gene is TRBV7-9, the J gene TRBJ2-3; D not certain. V lost 5 bases to trimming and J lost 5 bases, with 5 bases between them. The CDR3 loop spans 11 amino acids. Germline V gives CDR1 SEHNR, CDR2 FQNEAQ (reference sequence). The CDR3 region has the DNA TGTGCCAGCAGCCCTATAGATACGCAGTATTTT. This translates into CASSPIDTQYF.

J is TRBJ2-7 and V is TRBV30; the match to TRBD2 covers 11 bases. Germline CDR1 reads GTSNPN; CDR2 reads SVGIG (reference sequence). With V trimmed by 1 base and J by 2 bases, 4 bases remained unmatched. CDR3 length equals 15 residues. CDR3 sequence reads: CAWSGGTSGAYEQYF. CDR3 DNA: TGTGCCTGGAGTGGCGGGACTAGCGGCGCCTACGAGCAGTACTTC.

The rearrangement uses TRBV9 and TRBJ2-2; 9 nucleotides match TRBD1. V gave up 4 bases and J gave up 0 bases; unmatched junction bases: 13. The CDR3 is 19 residues long. The germline V gene has CDR1 SGDLS and CDR2 YYNGEE. The CDR3 here is CASSPRTGETLSNTGELFF. CDR3 nucleotides: TGTGCCAGCAGCCCTAGGACAGGGGAAACCCTCTCGAACACCGGGGAGCTGTTTTTT.

The chain joins TRBV28 to TRBJ2-2, with 9 bases matching TRBD1. The CDR3 is 14 amino acids. Unmatched junction bases numbered 4, after V lost 4 bases and J lost 7 bases. CDR1 and CDR2 (germline): MDHEN, SYDVKM. DNA of the CDR3: TGTGCCAGCAGTTCACAGGGGGCCGGCGGGGAGCTGTTTTTT. It encodes CASSSQGAGGELFF.

J is TRBJ2-7 and V is TRBV27; 9 nucleotides line up with TRBD1. CDR1 MNHEY and CDR2 SMNVEV come from the germline V gene (reference sequence). V lost 5 bases to trimming and J lost 2 bases; unmatched junction nucleotides: 7. The CDR3 is 15 residues long. CDR3 loop: CASSGGQGLPYEQYF. The CDR3 nucleotides read TGTGCCAGCAGTGGAGGACAGGGGCTTCCCTACGAGCAGTACTTC.

The chain recombines TRBV4-2 with TRBJ2-2; D is unresolved. Between the trimmed V and J ends, which lost 0 bases and 4 bases, there was a span of 9 bases. This CDR3 comprises 15 residues. The V gene's germline CDR1 is LGHNA and CDR2 YNFKEQ. The CDR3 DNA reads as TGTGCCAGCAGCCAAGAGGGTCAGACCACCGGGGAGCTGTTTTTT. It codes for CASSQEGQTTGELFF.

The CDR3 nucleotides are TGCGCCAGCAGCGGAAGGGACAGGGTAGAGTATGGCTACACCTTC. This sequence encodes CASSGRDRVEYGYTF. The chain has TRBV5-1 and TRBJ1-2, with 9 bases aligning to TRBD1. The germline V gene encodes CDR1 SGHRS and CDR2 YFSETQ. This CDR3 is 15 amino acids long. The junction had 9 bases not matched to a gene; V was cut back by 4 bases and J by 5 bases.

This clone was recorded a few times. The chain is built from TRBV29-1 and TRBJ1-2; D is perhaps TRBD1 (5 bases). The CDR3 is 14 amino acids. Germline loops: CDR1 SQVTM, CDR2 ANQGSEA. V was pared by 4 bases and J by 3 bases, with 15 bases between. CDR3 loop: CSVVWAGRHYGYTF. As DNA, the CDR3 is TGCAGCGTTGTTTGGGCAGGGAGGCACTATGGCTACACCTTC.

The V gene is TRBV7-9, the J gene TRBJ2-7; 9 bases match TRBD1. Per the germline V gene, CDR1 is SEHNR and CDR2 is FQNEAQ (reference sequence). Trimming at V came to 5 bases and at J to 1 base, leaving 15 bases not matched to a gene. CDR3 length: 18 amino acids. The CDR3 DNA reads as TGTGCCAGCAGCCGCCGTGGGGGGACAGGGAAGGAATCCTACGAGCAGTACTTC. It encodes CASSRRGGTGKESYEQYF.

The rearrangement uses TRBV7-6 and TRBJ2-5; D is tentatively TRBD1 or TRBD2 (5 bases each). V lost 2 bases and J 5 bases, leaving 15 bases between the germline ends. This CDR3 is 15 amino acids long. Germline assignment: CDR1 SGHVS and CDR2 FNYEAQ. The CDR3 nucleotides are TGTGCCAGCAGCTTACCATTTCAGGGCGGGGAGACCCAGTACTTC. Its translation: CASSLPFQGGETQYF.

The chain carries TRBV7-9 and TRBJ2-7; 15 nucleotides match TRBD2. With V trimmed by 5 bases and J by 0 bases, 2 bases remained unmatched. Germline assignment: CDR1 SEHNR and CDR2 FQNEAQ (reference sequence). The CDR3 loop spans 16 amino acids. The CDR3 coding sequence is TGTGCCAGCAGCGGGACTAGCGGGAGGACCTCCTACGAGCAGTACTTC. It is translated as CASSGTSGRTSYEQYF. Looking up the rest from reference TRBV7-9 and TRBJ2-7 gives the full variable domain: DTGVSQNPRHKITKRGQNVTFRCDPISEHNRLYWYRQTLGQGPEFLTYFQNEAQLEKSRLLSDRFSAERPKGSFSTLEIQRTEQGDSAMYLCASSGTSGRTSYEQYFGPGTRLTVT.

DNA of the CDR3: TGTGCCAGCAGCGTAACTACCAACTCCTACGAGCAGTACTTC. It codes for CASSVTTNSYEQYF. The chain recombines TRBV9 with TRBJ2-7; no clear D. Germline loops: CDR1 SGDLS, CDR2 YYNGEE. This CDR3 is built from 14 residues. V was clipped by 1 base and J by 0 bases, with 8 bases between them.

V gene TRBV9 combines with J gene TRBJ2-2; 7 bases align to TRBD2. The germline CDR1 and CDR2 sequences are SGDLS and YYNGEE. The CDR3 loop spans 15 amino acids. J gave up 4 bases and V 4 bases, and 7 bases lay outside the gene matches. CDR3 protein: CASSPPGRVTGELFF. The CDR3 region has the DNA TGTGCCAGCAGCCCCCCAGGGAGGGTCACCGGGGAGCTGTTTTTT.

The chain links TRBV5-1 to TRBJ2-2, with D perhaps TRBD1 (5 bases). This CDR3 spans 13 amino acids. Looked up from germline, CDR1 is SGHRS and CDR2 is YFSETQ. Deletions cut 4 bases from V and 5 bases from J, with 9 bases between. The CDR3 nucleotides are TGCGCCAGCAGCCTCAGGGTTACCGGGGAGCTGTTTTTT. As protein: CASSLRVTGELFF.